This T cell receptor beta chain is from a study of blood T cell repertoires in COVID-19. Looking at the study overall: PBMCs, B-cell-depleted T cells, or T cells were the source of the cDNA or gDNA that made up the material.

Measured with immunoSEQ multiplex PCR; TCRdb has only the in-frame clones, and not every one. The table lists approximately 81,000 clones, roughly 86% of them singletons. The V end lost 4 bases, the J end lost 0 bases, and 12 bases lay between the germline ends. The germline CDR1 and CDR2 sequences are LNHDA and SQIVND (reference sequence). The CDR3 consists of 15 residues. The sample was peripheral blood. V and J are TRBV19 and TRBJ1-1; D unclear. The origin of this receptor is a human donor in a cohort sampled during active COVID-19. The CDR3 coding sequence is TGTGCCAGTAGTAGCCATGACGGGATGAACACTGAAGCTTTCTTT. Translating it yields CASSSHDGMNTEAFF.